This TCR beta chain stems from a study of beta chain features in type 1 diabetes. As for the study in general: Patients and healthy donors were similar in age, gender and cell yields. Study-level findings and limits: TCRB CDR3s from Type 1 diabetes patients were moderately but significantly shorter in all four CD4+ subsets. When VDJ junctions were examined, type 1 diabetes patients showed fewer insertions and more deletions. Cells that show high TCR expression could be over-represented by cDNA sequencing.

The ends were cut back, 2 bases at V and 4 bases at J, with 11 bases in the middle. Germline CDR1 MNHEY, CDR2 SVGAGI. The CDR3 covers 14 residues. The isolated RNA, all of it, was reverse transcribed, so expressed TCRB transcripts were what got sequenced. Sequenced by immunoSEQ multiplex PCR; TCRdb stores in-frame clones only, minus some. The sample has over 300,000 clones; approximately 8.2% are singletons. This clone was seen a few times. Antigen unknown. Sequenced input: central memory CD4+ T cells from blood. This TCR derives from a young woman in good health. The chain combines TRBV6-5 with TRBJ1-1, with D possibly matching TRBD1 (5 bases). In nucleotides, the CDR3 is TGTGCCAGCAGTTACGGGGGTCAGCTCACTGAAGCTTTCTTT. Translated, it gives CASSYGGQLTEAFF.